The clone carrying this T cell receptor beta chain was seen a handful of times. Its antigen is as yet unknown. This CDR3 has 16 residues. Germline CDR1 is LNHNV and CDR2 is YYDKDF (reference sequence). The PCR used 60 Vbeta and 13 Jbeta primers. Libraries were prepared by immunoSEQ multiplex PCR; TCRdb keeps only in-frame clonotypes and omits some of them. The data show under 300,000 clones, approximately 70% seen once. The record originates from a study of cytomegalovirus exposure and HLA in healthy donors. Notes on the study in general: Later findings reportedly placed an Asian-associated ancestry cluster below the approximately 650-donor mean for N-insertions. Reportedly, TCR beta sequences accurately predicted HLA-A and HLA-B alleles in most subjects.

V is TRBV15 and J is TRBJ2-5; D is possibly TRBD2 (6 bases). The tail of the sequence fits TRBJ2-7 better, so the J call may be wrong. The sequencing sample was made of PBMCs. The TCR sequence derives from a female donor in good health and CMV-seronegative. This chain's CDR3 is CATSRGGDGTVGEQYF. The CDR3 DNA is TGTGCCACCAGCAGAGGCGGGGACGGTACAGTAGGCGAGCAGTACTTC.